Detailed here is one T cell receptor (beta chain). What this receptor recognizes is not known. No much larger clone exists at a distance of one base, and base qualities are not known. These data originate in a study of blood T cell repertoires in COVID-19 (dated by TCRdb to about 2020). In terms of the full investigation: Collaborator samples came from the United States, Italy and Spain and covered acute and convalescent phases of COVID-19. The material from the prospective study consisted of cDNA or gDNA derived from T cells, B-cell-depleted T cells, or PBMCs. Subjects who had been exposed to COVID-19, were actively infected with it, or had recovered from it provided the deeply sampled blood TCRbeta repertoires that made up the dataset. A freely available public database, intended as a resource for researchers studying the immune response to SARS-CoV-2, is where the repertoires were released. Samples came from the ongoing ImmuneRACE study (first 160 participants) plus 1,254 subjects from 6 global collaborators. Sample metadata almost always included a de-identified subject ID, COVID-19 status, age in years and sex. Where available, HLA class I and class II types were taken from metadata supplied by the sample provider and were not determined by assay-based typing.

V is clipped by 3 bases and J by 8 bases, and the sequence between their germline boundaries is 13 bases long. Taken from cysteine to phenylalanine, the CDR3 has 14 residues. Only CDR3 DNA remains: 42 bases, in frame from the first base. CDR1 MDHEN and CDR2 SYDVKM are derived from the germline V gene. Each collaborating institution followed its own protocols to collect whole blood in K2EDTA tubes. Collaborator samples were shipped for TCRbeta analysis as frozen whole blood, isolated PBMCs, or DNA extracted from either sample type. Here is what the overall study found, with its caveats: The quantity of clinical and demographic metadata differed by source and by participant and was supplied without curation.

The immunoSEQ Assay, a bias-controlled multiplex PCR, was used to amplify TCRbeta CDR3 regions from genomic DNA. The authors' pipeline ran thus. Within the assay, amplification of reference gene primers was used to estimate how many nucleated cells each sample contained. To quantify the absolute abundance of each unique TCRbeta CDR3 rearrangement, sequence reads were collapsed and filtered. For each sample, productive Simpson clonality was calculated as the square root of Simpson's diversity index over productive rearrangements. TCRdb limited this immuneACCESS table to in-frame rearrangements with V and J called. A share of clones is missing; checked studies link under half to unresolved V genes, and the rest is unexplained. V and J calls and clone size are given by that table; D and trimming were obtained from the DNA. The sample profile shows roughly 120,000 clones; 60% to 80% of them were found once. The ten most abundant clones make up roughly 7.9% of the sample.

The sequence came from a human donor in a cohort sampled during active COVID-19. The sequenced sample consisted of peripheral blood. The receptor chain draws on TRBV28 and TRBJ1-4; TRBD1 is a possible D gene, resting on 5 matching bases. The nucleotide sequence is given as TGTGCCAGCAGTTTGGGGCAGCAGTACGAAAAACTGTTTTTT. It translates to CASSLGQQYEKLFF.